A selection of T cell receptor beta chains follows, all from one sample in a study of T cell responses to AZD1222 COVID-19 vaccine. Method: immunoSEQ multiplex PCR; TCRdb's copy keeps in-frame clones and lacks some. The sample lists roughly 180,000 clones, approximately 93% occurring once. Sequenced material: peripheral blood, taken 28 days after the second AZD1222 dose. The source is an adult who received the AZD1222 COVID-19 vaccine. Both conserved end residues are part of each CDR3. A D gene is named only where the DNA matches it firmly. Clone size is stated in some rows and not others, as once, few, many or a class when expanded.

TRBD1 | TRBJ2-1 | . | TRBV19 | CASNPGTGSPNEQFF | TGTGCCAGTAACCCCGGGACAGGGTCGCCGAATGAGCAGTTCTTC
TRBD1 | TRBJ1-2 | . | TRBV29-1 | CSAQVGGGYGYTF | TGCAGCGCCCAAGTAGGGGGCGGCTATGGCTACACCTTC
. | TRBJ1-1 | . | TRBV3-1/TRBV3-2 | CASSSVSIDLNTEAFF | TGTGCCAGCAGCTCTGTGTCTATAGACTTGAACACTGAAGCTTTCTTT
TRBD2 | TRBJ2-1 | . | TRBV24-1 | CATSDFGRRGTNEQFF | TGTGCCACCAGTGATTTCGGGAGGCGAGGAACCAATGAGCAGTTCTTC
. | TRBJ1-2 | few | TRBV10-3 | CATSEQGLNYGYTF | TGTGCCACCAGTGAGCAGGGCTTGAACTATGGCTACACCTTC
. | TRBJ2-1 | . | TRBV7-8 | CASSFPVSGSYNEQFF | TGTGCCAGCAGCTTTCCCGTCAGCGGATCCTACAATGAGCAGTTCTTC
. | TRBJ2-7 | . | TRBV20-1 | CSAREIEQYF | TGCAGTGCTAGAGAGATCGAGCAGTACTTC
TRBD1 | TRBJ1-3 | . | TRBV19 | CASSTTDRVAGNTIYF | TGTGCCAGTAGTACCACGGACAGGGTCGCTGGAAACACCATATATTTT
. | TRBJ1-1 | once | TRBV28 | CASGPGAEAFF | TGTGCCAGCGGGCCAGGGGCTGAAGCTTTCTTT
TRBD1 | TRBJ2-1 | once | TRBV5-1 | CASAFRDRVYNEQFF | TGCGCCAGCGCATTTCGGGACAGGGTCTACAATGAGCAGTTCTTC
. | TRBJ1-6 | . | TRBV9 | CASSVGERAGVKSPLHF | TGTGCCAGCAGCGTAGGAGAGCGGGCAGGGGTTAAATCACCCCTCCACTTT
TRBD1 | TRBJ2-3 | . | TRBV28 | CASSSRQGDTDTQYF | TGTGCCAGCAGTTCCAGACAGGGAGACACAGATACGCAGTATTTT
. | TRBJ1-5 | . | TRBV10-2 | CASSESEGQPQHF | TGCGCCAGCAGTGAGTCGGAGGGTCAGCCCCAGCATTTT
. | TRBJ2-1 | . | TRBV19 | CASSLDGYNEQFF | TGTGCCAGTAGCTTGGACGGATACAATGAGCAGTTCTTC
. | TRBJ2-7 | . | TRBV29-1 | CSVAGVAQYEQYF | TGCAGCGTTGCTGGGGTAGCTCAGTACGAGCAGTACTTC
. | TRBJ2-7 | few | TRBV9 | CASSMGRRGEQYF | TGTGCCAGCAGCATGGGACGTCGGGGAGAGCAGTACTTC
. | TRBJ1-2 | . | TRBV19 | CASSTDRITNYGYTF | TGTGCCAGTAGTACGGACAGAATTACTAACTATGGCTACACCTTC
TRBD1 | TRBJ1-3 | . | TRBV6-5 | CASRPGGSGNTIYF | TGTGCCAGCAGACCAGGGGGCTCTGGAAACACCATATATTTT
TRBD2 | TRBJ2-1 | . | TRBV11-3 | CASSLMRQYSGIYNEQFF | TGTGCCAGCAGCTTGATGAGGCAATATAGCGGGATCTACAATGAGCAGTTCTTC
. | TRBJ1-3 | . | TRBV21-1 | CASSKENVRNTIYF | TGTGCCAGCAGCAAAGAGAATGTAAGAAACACCATATATTTT
. | TRBJ1-3 | . | TRBV5-5 | CASSLVQGNTIYF | TGTGCCAGCAGCTTGGTTCAGGGAAACACCATATATTTT
. | TRBJ1-2 | once | TRBV3-1/TRBV3-2 | CASSHSGRSNYGYTF | TGTGCCAGCAGCCATTCGGGGCGCAGTAACTATGGCTACACCTTC
. | TRBJ2-2 | . | TRBV27 | CASSLYPPDRDTGELFF | TGTGCCAGCAGTTTATATCCCCCGGACAGAGACACCGGGGAGCTGTTTTTT
. | TRBJ1-1 | . | TRBV24-1 | CATSAADTVNTEAFF | TGTGCCACCAGTGCCGCGGACACGGTTAACACTGAAGCTTTCTTT
. | TRBJ2-7 | . | TRBV21-1 | CAREARGENEQYF | TGTGCCAGGGAAGCCAGGGGGGAAAACGAGCAGTACTTC
. | TRBJ2-7 | . | TRBV11-2 | CASSLGWGSSYEQYF | TGTGCCAGCAGCTTGGGGTGGGGCTCCTCCTACGAGCAGTACTTC
TRBD1 | TRBJ1-5 | . | TRBV28 | CASIPGTVLQPQHF | TGTGCCAGCATCCCCGGGACAGTTCTGCAGCCCCAGCATTTT
. | TRBJ1-2 | once | TRBV4-1 | CASSPREATGGSNYGYTF | TGCGCCAGCAGCCCCCGAGAGGCTACGGGAGGGTCTAACTATGGCTACACCTTC
. | TRBJ1-1 | . | TRBV7-3 | CASSSQGGEAFF | TGTGCCAGCAGCTCACAGGGAGGTGAAGCTTTCTTT
. | TRBJ2-1 | . | TRBV11-2 | CASSSLGRQEGANNEQFF | TGTGCCAGCAGCTCCTTAGGAAGACAGGAGGGGGCAAACAATGAGCAGTTCTTC
TRBD2 | TRBJ2-7 | . | TRBV3-1/TRBV3-2 | CASSQDITSGSIEQYF | TGTGCCAGCAGCCAAGATATAACTAGCGGGAGTATCGAGCAGTACTTC
TRBD2 | TRBJ2-5 | . | TRBV4-3 | CASSQTLTGGRETQYF | TGCGCCAGCAGCCAGACTCTGACGGGAGGGAGAGAGACCCAGTACTTC
TRBD1 | TRBJ1-2 | . | TRBV29-1 | CSSMGTDSPEGYGYTF | TGCAGCTCAATGGGGACAGACTCCCCCGAGGGCTATGGCTACACCTTC
TRBD2 | TRBJ2-7 | . | TRBV5-1 | CASSLASGRVYEQYF | TGCGCCAGCAGCTTGGCCAGCGGGAGGGTCTACGAGCAGTACTTC
. | TRBJ2-7 | . | TRBV28 | CASSSPGRSSYEQYF | TGTGCCAGCAGTTCCCCCGGACGGAGTTCCTACGAGCAGTACTTC
TRBD2 | TRBJ2-3 | . | TRBV5-8 | CASSFASGRGTQYF | TGTGCCAGCAGCTTCGCTAGCGGGAGGGGAACGCAGTATTTT
TRBD1 | TRBJ2-2 | . | TRBV3-1/TRBV3-2 | CASSRDRGHDTGELFF | TGTGCCAGCAGCCGGGACAGGGGGCATGACACCGGGGAGCTGTTTTTT
. | TRBJ2-3 | . | TRBV2 | CASSEGPRDTQYF | TGTGCCAGCAGTGAAGGGCCCCGTGATACGCAGTATTTT
TRBD1 | TRBJ1-2 | . | TRBV4-2 | CASSQVRTGTLPYGYTF | TGTGCCAGCAGCCAAGTTAGGACAGGCACACTACCCTATGGCTACACCTTC
. | TRBJ1-5 | . | TRBV6-1 | CASSERPQPQHF | TGTGCCAGCAGTGAAAGACCTCAGCCCCAGCATTTT
. | TRBJ2-7 | . | TRBV27 | CASSLLERGYEQYF | TGTGCCAGCAGCCTTCTCGAGAGGGGCTACGAGCAGTACTTC
. | TRBJ1-5 | . | TRBV28 | CASSSPVGQNNQPQHF | TGTGCCAGCAGTTCCCCCGTCGGACAGAATAATCAGCCCCAGCATTTT
. | TRBJ2-7 | . | TRBV28 | CASSYPGLGTVEQYF | TGTGCCAGCAGTTACCCGGGACTTGGAACCGTCGAGCAGTACTTC
. | TRBJ1-3 | . | TRBV27 | CASKLGNTIYF | TGTGCCAGCAAATTGGGAAACACCATATATTTT
. | TRBJ1-1 | . | TRBV6-5 | CASKIRTRTEAFF | TGTGCCAGCAAAATAAGGACGCGCACTGAAGCTTTCTTT
. | TRBJ2-7 | . | TRBV4-1 | CASSLRDTSSYEQYF | TGCGCCAGCAGCCTCCGGGACACTAGCTCCTACGAGCAGTACTTC
. | TRBJ2-7 | . | TRBV12-3/TRBV12-4 | CASSLLVYEQYF | TGTGCCAGCAGTTTGCTCGTCTACGAGCAGTACTTC